A selection of T cell receptor beta chains follows, all from one sample in a study of T cell changes during pregnancy in multiple sclerosis. Data came from immunoSEQ multiplex PCR; TCRdb stores just in-frame clones and leaves some out. Here the sample spans 30,000 to 35,000 clones, around nine tenths being singletons. Sequencing was performed on CD8+ T cells from peripheral blood mononuclear cells, taken in the second trimester of pregnancy. These receptors were obtained from a female donor with multiple sclerosis, enrolled in a pregnancy study. Both conserved end residues are part of each CDR3. Each record gives: V gene, clone size, D gene, J gene, CDR3 DNA, CDR3 protein. The D gene is left open where the match is weak. The size of a clone is reported for some rows only, either as once, few or many, or as a class for expanded clones.

v_gene: TRBV10-3
abundance: NA
d_gene: NA
j_gene: TRBJ1-3
CDR3nt: TGTGCCATCAGGACGGAGACGGGAAACACCATATATTTT
CDR3aa: CAIRTETGNTIYF

v_gene: TRBV6-5
abundance: NA
d_gene: TRBD2
j_gene: TRBJ2-2
CDR3nt: TGTGCCAGCAGTTACGGACTAGCGACCGGGGAGCTGTTTTTT
CDR3aa: CASSYGLATGELFF

v_gene: TRBV29-1
abundance: NA
d_gene: TRBD2
j_gene: TRBJ2-7
CDR3nt: TGCAGCGTGCCAATAGCGGGGGGGCGCTCCTACGAGCAGTACTTC
CDR3aa: CSVPIAGGRSYEQYF

v_gene: TRBV19
abundance: NA
d_gene: NA
j_gene: TRBJ1-3
CDR3nt: TGTGCCAGTAGCCCTCCTCCGGGACATCTGAGCTCTGGAAACACCATATATTTT
CDR3aa: CASSPPPGHLSSGNTIYF

v_gene: TRBV12-5
abundance: NA
d_gene: NA
j_gene: TRBJ2-3
CDR3nt: TGTGCTAGTGGCCGAGCGGGCACAGATACGCAGTATTTT
CDR3aa: CASGRAGTDTQYF

v_gene: TRBV6-4
abundance: NA
d_gene: TRBD1
j_gene: TRBJ2-4
CDR3nt: TGTGCCAGCAGCCTGACAGGGGGCGAGGACATTCAGTACTTC
CDR3aa: CASSLTGGEDIQYF

v_gene: TRBV25-1
abundance: once
d_gene: NA
j_gene: TRBJ2-2
CDR3nt: TGTGCCAGCAGTGACAATGGACTACCAGGGGAGCTGTTTTTT
CDR3aa: CASSDNGLPGELFF

v_gene: TRBV28
abundance: NA
d_gene: TRBD2
j_gene: TRBJ2-1
CDR3nt: TGTGCCAGCAGTGTGCTAGCGGGCTACAATGAGCAGTTCTTC
CDR3aa: CASSVLAGYNEQFF

v_gene: TRBV9
abundance: NA
d_gene: TRBD2
j_gene: TRBJ2-2
CDR3nt: TGTGCCAGCAGCGTACGGGCGGGAGTCGGCACCGGGGAGCTGTTTTTT
CDR3aa: CASSVRAGVGTGELFF

v_gene: TRBV19
abundance: NA
d_gene: TRBD1
j_gene: TRBJ1-1
CDR3nt: TGTGCCAGTAGTAGGACAGGGGGGGGTACTGAAGCTTTCTTT
CDR3aa: CASSRTGGGTEAFF

v_gene: TRBV27
abundance: NA
d_gene: TRBD1
j_gene: TRBJ2-7
CDR3nt: TGTGCCAGCAGTCCGGGACAGGGTAGGTACGAGCAGTACTTC
CDR3aa: CASSPGQGRYEQYF

v_gene: TRBV5-5
abundance: NA
d_gene: NA
j_gene: TRBJ2-7
CDR3nt: TGTGCCAGCAGCTTGGTGTATTACTACGAGCAGTACTTC
CDR3aa: CASSLVYYYEQYF

v_gene: TRBV5-5
abundance: NA
d_gene: TRBD1
j_gene: TRBJ2-1
CDR3nt: TGTGCCAGCAGCCCGAAACCGGACAGGGTGGGAAACAATGAGCAGTTCTTC
CDR3aa: CASSPKPDRVGNNEQFF

v_gene: TRBV5-4
abundance: NA
d_gene: TRBD2
j_gene: TRBJ2-5
CDR3nt: TGTGCCAGCAGCTTGTATAGCGGGATAGGAAGGGAGACCCAGTACTTC
CDR3aa: CASSLYSGIGRETQYF

v_gene: TRBV7-6
abundance: NA
d_gene: TRBD1
j_gene: TRBJ1-1
CDR3nt: TGTGCCAGCAGCTTAGGTCCACAGGGGATGAACACTGAAGCTTTCTTT
CDR3aa: CASSLGPQGMNTEAFF

v_gene: TRBV19
abundance: NA
d_gene: NA
j_gene: TRBJ1-2
CDR3nt: TGTGCCAGTAGTATACCCTCACCTTCCAGGGGCTATGGCTACACCTTC
CDR3aa: CASSIPSPSRGYGYTF

v_gene: TRBV15
abundance: NA
d_gene: NA
j_gene: TRBJ2-5
CDR3nt: TGTGCCACCAGCAGAGTGGAGGAAGAGACCCAGTACTTC
CDR3aa: CATSRVEEETQYF

v_gene: TRBV19
abundance: NA
d_gene: TRBD2
j_gene: TRBJ2-7
CDR3nt: TGTGCCAGTAGACGGACTAGCGACTCCTACGAGCAGTACTTC
CDR3aa: CASRRTSDSYEQYF

v_gene: TRBV27
abundance: NA
d_gene: NA
j_gene: TRBJ2-3
CDR3nt: TGTGCCAGCCGGAGCACAGATACGCAGTATTTT
CDR3aa: CASRSTDTQYF

v_gene: TRBV7-2
abundance: NA
d_gene: NA
j_gene: TRBJ2-7
CDR3nt: TGTGCCAGCAGCCCGCGAAAGAAAGCCTACGAGCAGTACTTC
CDR3aa: CASSPRKKAYEQYF

v_gene: TRBV5-1
abundance: NA
d_gene: NA
j_gene: TRBJ2-1
CDR3nt: TGCGCCAGCAGCTTGGTCGGACAACCCTACAATGAGCAGTTCTTC
CDR3aa: CASSLVGQPYNEQFF

v_gene: TRBV30
abundance: NA
d_gene: NA
j_gene: TRBJ2-1
CDR3nt: TGTGCCTGGAATGGTGCCCTATACAATGAGCAGTTCTTC
CDR3aa: CAWNGALYNEQFF

v_gene: TRBV27
abundance: NA
d_gene: NA
j_gene: TRBJ2-7
CDR3nt: TGTGCCAGCAGTTTATCGATTGGGGAGGCGTCCTACGAGCAGTACTTC
CDR3aa: CASSLSIGEASYEQYF